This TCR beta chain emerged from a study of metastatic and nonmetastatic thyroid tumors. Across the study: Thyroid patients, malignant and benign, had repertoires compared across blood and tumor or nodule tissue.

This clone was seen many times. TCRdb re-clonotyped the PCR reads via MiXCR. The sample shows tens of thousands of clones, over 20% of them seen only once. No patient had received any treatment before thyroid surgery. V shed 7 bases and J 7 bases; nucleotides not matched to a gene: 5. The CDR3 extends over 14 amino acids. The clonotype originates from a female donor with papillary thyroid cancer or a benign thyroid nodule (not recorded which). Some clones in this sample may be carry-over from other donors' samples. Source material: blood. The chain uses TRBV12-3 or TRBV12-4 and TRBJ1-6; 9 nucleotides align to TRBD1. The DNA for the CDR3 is TGTGCCAGCACCCAAGGACAGGGGAATTCACCCCTCCACTTT. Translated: CASTQGQGNSPLHF.